Listed below are T cell receptor beta chains from one sample, sequenced in a study of OX40 agonist ivuxolimab in advanced cancers. The method was immunoSEQ multiplex PCR; TCRdb's version includes in-frame clones alone and lacks a portion of them. Of about 77,000 clones listed, approximately 85% are singletons. This material consisted of CD4+ or CD8+ T cells sorted from blood, taken in a trial of the OX40 agonist ivuxolimab. The receptors here all came from an adult with an advanced solid tumor such as melanoma, head and neck, liver or kidney cancer. CDR3s leave out the opening cysteine and the closing phenylalanine or tryptophan. Rows give clone size only sometimes, using once, few, many, or a class for an expanded clone.

TRBJ2-3 | . | TRBV9 | 13 | ASSGRGQMTDTQY
TRBJ2-1 | . | TRBV10-3 | 13 | AISERLAGDNEQF
TRBJ2-5 | . | TRBV29-1 | 10 | SVGRGGETQY
TRBJ2-1 | . | TRBV30 | 11 | AWRRVTYNEQF
TRBJ2-3 | . | TRBV7-3 | 12 | ASSLTPGTDTQY
TRBJ1-4 | once | TRBV6-6 | 13 | ASSYSAGLGEKLF
TRBJ2-1 | . | TRBV5-1 | 16 | ASSLAERRRGRINEQF
TRBJ2-5 | . | TRBV13 | 11 | ASSFRGLETQY
TRBJ2-5 | . | TRBV18 | 13 | ASSRQGRGQETQY
TRBJ1-6 | . | TRBV7-7 | 14 | ASSSDRDSYNSPLH
TRBJ2-4 | . | TRBV19 | 12 | ASRATELKNIQY
TRBJ2-5 | . | TRBV4-3 | 12 | ASSQGLGHETQY
TRBJ1-1 | once | TRBV18 | 13 | ASSSRARWNTEAF
TRBJ1-1 | . | TRBV5-1 | 13 | ASSLSPGGLTEAF
TRBJ2-7 | . | TRBV6-1 | 13 | ASSGGQSLSYEQY